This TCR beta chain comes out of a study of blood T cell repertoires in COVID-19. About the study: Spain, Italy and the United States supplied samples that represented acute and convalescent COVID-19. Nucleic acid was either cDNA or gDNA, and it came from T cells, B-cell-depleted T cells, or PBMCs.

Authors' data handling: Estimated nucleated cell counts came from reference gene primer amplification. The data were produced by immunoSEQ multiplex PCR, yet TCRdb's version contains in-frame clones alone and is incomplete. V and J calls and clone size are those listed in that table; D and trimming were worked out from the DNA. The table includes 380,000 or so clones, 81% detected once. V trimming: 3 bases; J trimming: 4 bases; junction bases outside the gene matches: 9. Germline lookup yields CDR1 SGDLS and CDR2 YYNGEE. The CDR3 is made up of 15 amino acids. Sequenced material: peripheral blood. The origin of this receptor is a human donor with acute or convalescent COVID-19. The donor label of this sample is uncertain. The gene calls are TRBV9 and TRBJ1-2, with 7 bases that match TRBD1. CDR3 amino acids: CASSASNRGGYGYTF. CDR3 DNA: TGTGCCAGCAGCGCTTCAAACAGGGGAGGCTATGGCTACACCTTC.